The 28 T cell receptor beta chains in this list originate from one sample, sequenced in a study of spatial heterogeneity in lung cancer. As for time point: sample taken at primary tumor resection. Each CDR3 protein is one row after TCRdb ran MiXCR on the 5' RACE reads. The sample has about 92,000 distinct CDR3 sequences; about an eighth are singletons. The input for sequencing was PBMCs, taken at surgery. Receptors were obtained from a male donor with early-stage non-small cell lung cancer.

In this sample, this clonotype turned up many times. This sequence joins TRBV7-9 and TRBJ2-7, with 9 bases matching TRBD2. The CDR3 contains 14 residues. Trimming took 1 base from V and 6 from J; bases not matched to a gene: 4. Germline V CDR1 and CDR2: SEHNR, FQNEAQ (reference sequence). The CDR3 sequence: CASSLVLAGTEQYF. The DNA of the CDR3 is TGTGCCAGCAGCTTAGTTCTAGCGGGAACCGAGCAGTACTTC.

The chain joins TRBV10-3 to TRBJ2-7, with D uncertain. The CDR3 totals 13 residues. Germline CDR1 reads ENHRY; CDR2 reads SYGVKD. V gave up 10 bases and J gave up 2 bases, with 15 bases separating them. The CDR3 protein is CATSDPLAYEQYF. The CDR3 DNA sequence: TGTGCCACCTCGGACCCCCTGGCCTACGAGCAGTACTTC.

A few counts support this clonotype. The chain couples TRBV6-2 or TRBV6-3 to TRBJ2-2; the D is unclear. The V end was cut by 8 bases, the J end by 0 bases, with 7 bases between. The CDR3 is 13 residues long. Germline V lookup: CDR1 MNHEY, CDR2 SVGEGT. CDR3 region: CASWGTNTGELFF. The CDR3 region has the DNA TGTGCCAGCTGGGGAACGAACACCGGGGAGCTGTTTTTT.

The table lists this clonotype with a few counts. V usage is TRBV12-3 or TRBV12-4 and J usage is TRBJ1-6; maybe TRBD1 (6 bases). Trimming stripped 4 bases from V and 6 bases from J, with 34 bases between. CDR3 length equals 22 residues. The CDR3 DNA reads as TGTGCCAGCAGTTCTCGGTTACGAGACAGGATTACGGGAGGGGGTCGTAATTCACCCCTCCACTTT. Its protein is CASSSRLRDRITGGGRNSPLHF.

The chain employs TRBV3-1 and TRBJ1-2; D is uncertain. There are 13 residues in the CDR3. The germline V gene encodes CDR1 LGHDT and CDR2 YNNKEL (reference sequence). V was pared by 0 bases and J by 5 bases, with 7 bases between. Here the CDR3 DNA reads TGTGCCAGCAGCCAAGATGTAGGGTATGGCTACACCTTC. It yields the protein CASSQDVGYGYTF.

V is TRBV27 and J is TRBJ1-3; 9 nucleotides agree with TRBD1. V dropped 5 bases and J dropped 4; count of bases not matched to a gene: 6. The CDR3 sequence is 15 residues long. Germline-derived CDR1 and CDR2 are MNHEY and SMNVEV (reference sequence). The CDR3 bases are TGTGCCAGCAGTCGGGGGACAGGGCGAGGAAACACCATATATTTT. Its translation is CASSRGTGRGNTIYF.

This clonotype was found a few times. The chain combines TRBV29-1 with TRBJ2-3, with TRBD1 as a possible D gene (5 bases). V shed 4 bases and J shed 1 base, with 9 bases lying between them. The CDR3 length is 13 residues. CDR1 SQVTM and CDR2 ANQGSEA come from the germline V gene. The CDR3 nucleotides read TGCAGCGTTGGGGGCCGGGGCACAGATACGCAGTATTTT. Its translation: CSVGGRGTDTQYF.

This chain uses TRBV7-9 with TRBJ2-1; possibly TRBD2 for D (6 bases). CDR3 length: 12 amino acids. V dropped 3 bases and J dropped 9 bases, with 9 bases sitting between them. Germline V gives CDR1 SEHNR, CDR2 FQNEAQ (reference sequence). DNA of the CDR3: TGTGCCAGCAGCTTGGCGCGGGGTGAGCAGTTCTTC. As protein: CASSLARGEQFF. Together with reference TRBV7-9 and TRBJ2-1, the CDR3 gives the full variable domain: DTGVSQNPRHKITKRGQNVTFRCDPISEHNRLYWYRQTLGQGPEFLTYFQNEAQLEKSRLLSDRFSAERPKGSFSTLEIQRTEQGDSAMYLCASSLARGEQFFGPGTRLTVL.

This clonotype was recorded at least ten times. The rearrangement links TRBV20-1 to TRBJ2-1, with TRBD2 matching over 10 bases. Germline V CDR1 and CDR2: DFQATT, SNEGSKA (reference sequence). The CDR3 consists of 18 residues. V lost 6 bases to trimming and J lost 7 bases; unmatched junction nucleotides: 21. CDR3 DNA sequence: TGCAGTGCAGAGTGGGGACTAGCGACGGGACTACGGGGTAATGAGCAGTTCTTC. Translation gives CSAEWGLATGLRGNEQFF.

The chain uses TRBV5-5 and TRBJ1-1; D unresolved. The CDR3 runs to 16 residues. Trimming took 0 bases from V and 1 from J, leaving 13 bases between them. Germline CDR1 and CDR2: SGHKS and YYEKEE (reference sequence). CDR3 coding DNA: TGTGCCAGCAGCTTGGCACCAAAAACTAGGAACACTGAAGCTTTCTTT. This sequence encodes CASSLAPKTRNTEAFF.

This clonotype was seen just once. This sequence joins TRBV28 and TRBJ1-5; D perhaps matches TRBD1 (6 bases). Trimming took 6 bases from V and 3 from J, leaving 18 bases between them. Germline loops: CDR1 MDHEN, CDR2 SYDVKM. CDR3 length equals 16 residues. The CDR3: CASRTRKQGNNQPQHF. CDR3 DNA sequence: TGTGCCAGCAGGACCCGAAAACAGGGAAACAATCAGCCCCAGCATTTT.

This clonotype has ten or more counts. The gene calls are TRBV20-1 and TRBJ2-7; the match to TRBD2 covers 9 bases. The length of the CDR3 is 13 residues. CDR1 and CDR2 from the germline V gene are DFQATT and SNEGSKA (reference sequence). The trim removed 7 bases at V and 4 bases at J, leaving 8 bases unmatched. CDR3 nucleotide sequence: TGCAGTGGAGAGACTAGCGGAACTTACGAGCAGTACTTC. Residues: CSGETSGTYEQYF.

The chain joins TRBV20-1 to TRBJ1-1; weak D call: TRBD1 (5 bases). Between the trimmed V and J ends, which lost 4 bases and 10 bases, there was a span of 13 bases. The CDR3 is made up of 11 amino acids. Germline V CDR1 and CDR2: DFQATT, SNEGSKA (reference sequence). For the CDR3, the DNA is TGCAGTGCTACCGTTGGGGGGAGAGCTTTCTTT. Its translation: CSATVGGRAFF.

The chain employs TRBV28 and TRBJ1-6; D remains unclear. The CDR3 totals 14 residues. The germline CDR1 and CDR2 sequences are MDHEN and SYDVKM. The V end lost 3 bases, the J end lost 13 bases, and 16 bases lay between the germline ends. The CDR3 DNA follows: TGTGCCAGCAGTTTCGCCAGAGGGTCTTCGCCCCTCCACTTT. It specifies CASSFARGSSPLHF.

The table lists this clonotype with many counts. This chain links TRBV5-6 with TRBJ1-4; D ambiguous. This CDR3 has 14 residues. The germline V gene encodes CDR1 SGHDT and CDR2 YYEEEE. Trimming cost V 0 bases and J 4 bases, with 7 bases left between them. CDR3: CASSLAGNNEKLFF. CDR3 bases: TGTGCCAGCAGCTTGGCGGGGAATAATGAAAAACTGTTTTTT.

The J gene is TRBJ1-1, the V gene TRBV7-2; D is uncertain. Germline V CDR1 and CDR2: SGHTA, FQGNSA. The CDR3 covers 16 residues. V lost 5 bases, J lost 1 base, and 17 bases lay in between. The CDR3 nucleotides are TGTGCCAGCAGCACCCAGACATCTCCCAGGAACACTGAAGCTTTCTTT. Translating gives CASSTQTSPRNTEAFF.

This clonotype has only a few counts. The chain has TRBV6-5 and TRBJ1-4; 7 nucleotides align to TRBD1. The germline gives CDR1 MNHEY, CDR2 SVGAGI. V trimming: 4 bases; J trimming: 5 bases; junction bases outside the gene matches: 7. CDR3 length: 15 amino acids. CDR3 in DNA: TGTGCCAGCAGTTTCGATGGGACAGCCAATGAAAAACTGTTTTTT. This translates into CASSFDGTANEKLFF.

This clonotype was recorded a few times. V gene TRBV25-1 combines with J gene TRBJ1-1; D gene unclear. From germline, CDR1 is MGHDK and CDR2 SYGVNS. V was cut by 3 bases and J by 3 bases, with 5 bases left in between. There are 12 residues in the CDR3. The CDR3 nucleotides read TGTGCCAGCAGTGAGAGGGACACTGAAGCTTTCTTT. Protein sequence: CASSERDTEAFF. Based on the CDR3 plus reference TRBV25-1 and TRBJ1-1, the full variable domain is EADIYQTPRYLVIGTGKKITLECSQTMGHDKMYWYQQDPGMELHLIHYSYGVNSTEKGDLSSESTVSRIRTEHFPLTLESARPSHTSQYLCASSERDTEAFFGQGTRLTVV.

The V call is TRBV9, the J call TRBJ2-3; perhaps TRBD2 as D (6 bases). V lost 0 bases, J lost 1 base, and 9 bases lay in between. The CDR3 is 15 amino acids. Per germline, CDR1 SGDLS and CDR2 YYNGEE. The CDR3 sequence is CASSVAPSGTDTQYF. CDR3 nucleotide sequence: TGTGCCAGCAGCGTAGCTCCTAGCGGCACAGATACGCAGTATTTT.

The gene calls are TRBV29-1 and TRBJ2-2; 14 nucleotides line up with TRBD2. CDR3 length: 14 residues. Germline CDR1 SQVTM, CDR2 ANQGSEA. V dropped 6 bases and J dropped 3; count of bases not matched to a gene: 0. The DNA for the CDR3 is TGCAGCGTGGGACTAGCGGGAGACACCGGGGAGCTGTTTTTT. It translates to CSVGLAGDTGELFF.

This clonotype was observed many times. The gene calls are TRBV28 and TRBJ1-6, with 10 bases identical to TRBD1. CDR3 length: 15 residues. V lost 6 bases, J lost 7 bases, and 6 bases stayed unmatched. Germline V lookup: CDR1 MDHEN, CDR2 SYDVKM. Here the CDR3 reads CASRTGGISNSPLHF. The CDR3 DNA is TGTGCCAGCAGGACAGGGGGCATCAGCAATTCACCCCTCCACTTT.

There are a few counts of this clonotype. The chain employs TRBV19 and TRBJ2-1, with a weak D call TRBD2 (5 bases). Trimming pared 2 bases from V and 0 bases from J, leaving 8 bases between. The CDR3 has 15 amino acids. Germline V gene data show CDR1 as LNHDA and CDR2 as SQIVND (reference sequence). This CDR3 is CASSIWRASYNEQFF. CDR3 in DNA: TGTGCCAGTAGTATATGGCGGGCCTCCTACAATGAGCAGTTCTTC.

This clonotype was observed a few times. The genes are TRBV19 and TRBJ1-4; 9 positions match TRBD1. This CDR3 has 16 residues. Germline CDR1 LNHDA, CDR2 SQIVND (reference sequence). The V gene end was trimmed by 5 bases and the J gene end by 7 bases; junction bases not matched to a gene: 11. CDR3 sequence: CASSRKPGQGIEKLFF. CDR3 in DNA: TGTGCCAGTAGTCGGAAACCGGGACAGGGAATTGAAAAACTGTTTTTT.

The V call is TRBV7-2, the J call TRBJ2-5; 10 positions match TRBD2. The V gene end was trimmed by 0 bases and the J gene end by 2 bases; junction bases not matched to a gene: 3. Germline V gives CDR1 SGHTA, CDR2 FQGNSA. The CDR3 contains 16 residues. CDR3 residues: CASSLAVSGGQETQYF. DNA for the CDR3: TGTGCCAGCAGCTTAGCAGTTAGCGGGGGGCAAGAGACCCAGTACTTC.

At least ten counts were recorded for this clonotype. V is TRBV24-1 and J is TRBJ2-3, with 14 bases identical to TRBD2. CDR1 and CDR2 (germline): KGHDR, SFDVKD. J lost 7 bases, V lost 3 bases, and 8 bases had no gene match. This CDR3 comprises 17 residues. CDR3 amino acids: CATSDPPGLAGANTQYF. DNA for the CDR3: TGTGCCACCAGTGATCCGCCGGGACTAGCGGGAGCAAATACGCAGTATTTT.

The gene calls are TRBV4-3 and TRBJ2-3, with a possible D match to TRBD1 (5 bases). This CDR3 has 17 amino acids. The V end was cut by 0 bases, the J end by 11 bases, with 24 bases between. Germline CDR1 is LGHNA and CDR2 is YSLEER. CDR3: CASSQDFRAGHPREQYF. As DNA, the CDR3 is TGCGCCAGCAGCCAAGATTTTCGGGCAGGGCATCCTAGAGAGCAGTATTTT.

This clonotype was found a few times. The chain links TRBV5-1 to TRBJ2-3, with D possibly matching TRBD1 (6 bases). Trimming shortened V by 4 bases and J by 2 bases, and 11 bases separated the two germline ends. The length of the CDR3 is 14 residues. Germline V gene lookup returns CDR1 SGHRS and CDR2 YFSETQ. The CDR3 coding sequence is TGCGCCAGCAGCCCGGGACACTCCACAGATACGCAGTATTTT. It translates to CASSPGHSTDTQYF.

The chain recombines TRBV12-3 or TRBV12-4 with TRBJ2-5; TRBD2 matches 9 bases. The J segment lost 5 bases and the V segment lost 2 bases, leaving 9 bases of the junction unmatched. The CDR3 covers 16 residues. This CDR3 is CASSLQRAGGGETQYF. CDR3 nucleotides: TGTGCCAGCAGTTTACAACGAGCGGGGGGTGGCGAGACCCAGTACTTC.